Described below is a single T cell receptor (beta chain) sequence and its context. The data belong to a study of blood T cell repertoires in COVID-19. About the study: COVID-19 samples collected from the United States, Italy and Spain covered acute and convalescent phases. PBMCs, B-cell-depleted T cells, or T cells provided the cDNA or gDNA that made up the material.

In the authors' methods: Reference gene primer amplification gave estimated nucleated cell counts. The repertoire was sequenced with immunoSEQ multiplex PCR; TCRdb's copy has only in-frame clones and lacks some. V and J calls plus clone size are reproduced from that table; the DNA served to infer D and trimming. The data hold around 140,000 clones, with approximately 80% observed a single time. V shed 2 bases and J shed 4 bases, with 3 bases lying between them. The CDR3 has 12 amino acids. Per germline, CDR1 PRHDT and CDR2 FYEKMQ (reference sequence). The receptor comes from a human donor in a cohort sampled during active COVID-19. The genes are TRBV13 and TRBJ2-1; the D is unclear. Sequenced input: peripheral blood. CDR3 loop: CASSLLYNEQFF. The CDR3 region has the DNA TGTGCCAGCAGCTTACTATACAATGAGCAGTTCTTC.